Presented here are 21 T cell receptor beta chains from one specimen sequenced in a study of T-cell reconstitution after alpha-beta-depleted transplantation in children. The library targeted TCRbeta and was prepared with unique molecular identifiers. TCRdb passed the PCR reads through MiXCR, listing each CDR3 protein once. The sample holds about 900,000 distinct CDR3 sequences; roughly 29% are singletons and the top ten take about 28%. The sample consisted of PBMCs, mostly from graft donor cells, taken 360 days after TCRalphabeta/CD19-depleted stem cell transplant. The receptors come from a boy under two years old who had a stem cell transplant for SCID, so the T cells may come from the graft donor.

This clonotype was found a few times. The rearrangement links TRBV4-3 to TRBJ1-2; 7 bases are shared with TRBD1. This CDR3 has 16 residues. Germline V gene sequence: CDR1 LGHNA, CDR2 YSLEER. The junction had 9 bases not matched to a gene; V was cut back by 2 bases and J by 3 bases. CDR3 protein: CASSQRIGRGDYGYTF. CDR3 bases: TGCGCCAGCAGCCAACGCATCGGCAGGGGGGACTATGGCTACACCTTC.

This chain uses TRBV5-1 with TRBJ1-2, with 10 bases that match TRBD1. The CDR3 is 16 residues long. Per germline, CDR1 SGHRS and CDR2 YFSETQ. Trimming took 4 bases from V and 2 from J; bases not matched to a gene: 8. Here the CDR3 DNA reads TGCGCCAGCAGCATCGGAGGACAGGGGGTCAACTATGGCTACACCTTC. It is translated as CASSIGGQGVNYGYTF.

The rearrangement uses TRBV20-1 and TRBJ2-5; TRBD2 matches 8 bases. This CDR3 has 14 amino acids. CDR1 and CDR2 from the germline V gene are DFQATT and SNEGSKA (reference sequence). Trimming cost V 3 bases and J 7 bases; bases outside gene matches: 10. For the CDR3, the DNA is TGCAGTGCTAGTCCGGGACTAGGGGCGTGGACCCAGTACTTC. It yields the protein CSASPGLGAWTQYF.

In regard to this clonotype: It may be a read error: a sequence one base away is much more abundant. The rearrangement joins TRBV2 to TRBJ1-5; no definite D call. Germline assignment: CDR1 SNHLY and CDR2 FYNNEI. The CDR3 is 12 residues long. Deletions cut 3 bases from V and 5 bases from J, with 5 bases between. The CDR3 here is CASSDADQPQHF. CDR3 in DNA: TGTGCCAGCAGTGACGCGGATCAGCCCCAGCATTTT.

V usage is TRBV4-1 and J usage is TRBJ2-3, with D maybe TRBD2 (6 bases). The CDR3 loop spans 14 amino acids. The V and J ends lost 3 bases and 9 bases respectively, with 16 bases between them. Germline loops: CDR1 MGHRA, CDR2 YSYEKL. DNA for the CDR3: TGCGCCAGCAGCCAGCTCACAGGAGGGCGCACGCAGTATTTT. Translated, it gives CASSQLTGGRTQYF.

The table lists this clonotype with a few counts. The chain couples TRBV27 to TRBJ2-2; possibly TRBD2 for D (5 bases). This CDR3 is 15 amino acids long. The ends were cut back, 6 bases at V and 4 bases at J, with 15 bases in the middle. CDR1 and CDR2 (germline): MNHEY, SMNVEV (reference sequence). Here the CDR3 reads CASRSQVGGTGELFF. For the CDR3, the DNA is TGTGCCAGCAGGAGCCAGGTCGGAGGCACCGGGGAGCTGTTTTTT.

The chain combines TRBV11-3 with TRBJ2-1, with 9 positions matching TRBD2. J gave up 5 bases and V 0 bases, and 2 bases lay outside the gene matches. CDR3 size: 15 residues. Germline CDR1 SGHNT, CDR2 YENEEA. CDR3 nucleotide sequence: TGTGCCAGCAGCTTAGAACCTAGCGGGAACAATGAGCAGTTCTTC. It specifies CASSLEPSGNNEQFF.

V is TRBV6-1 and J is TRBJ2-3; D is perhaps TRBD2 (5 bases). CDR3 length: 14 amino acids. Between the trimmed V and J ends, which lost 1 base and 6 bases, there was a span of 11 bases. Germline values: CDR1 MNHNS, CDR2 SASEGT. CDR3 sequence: CASSEGAGGDTQYF. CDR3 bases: TGTGCCAGCAGTGAAGGGGCAGGCGGGGATACGCAGTATTTT.

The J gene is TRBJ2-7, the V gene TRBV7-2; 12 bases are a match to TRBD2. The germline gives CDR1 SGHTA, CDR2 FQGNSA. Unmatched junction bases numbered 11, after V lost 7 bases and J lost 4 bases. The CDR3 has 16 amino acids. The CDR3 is CASTLTSGGLQYEQYF. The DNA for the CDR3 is TGTGCCAGCACCCTGACTAGCGGGGGCCTCCAATACGAGCAGTACTTC.

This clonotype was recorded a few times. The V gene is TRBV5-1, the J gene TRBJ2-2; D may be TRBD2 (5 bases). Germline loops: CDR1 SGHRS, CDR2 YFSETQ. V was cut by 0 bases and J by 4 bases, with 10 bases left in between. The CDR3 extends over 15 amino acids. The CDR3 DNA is TGCGCCAGCAGCTTGGTCGGGGAAAGCACCGGGGAGCTGTTTTTT. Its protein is CASSLVGESTGELFF.

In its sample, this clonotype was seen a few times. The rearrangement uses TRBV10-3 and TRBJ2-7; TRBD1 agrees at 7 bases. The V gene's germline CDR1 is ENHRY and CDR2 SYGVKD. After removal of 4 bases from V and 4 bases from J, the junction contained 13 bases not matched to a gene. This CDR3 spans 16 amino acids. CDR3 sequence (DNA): TGTGCCATCAGTGGAACAAACAGGGGCCCCGTGTACGAGCAGTACTTC. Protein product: CAISGTNRGPVYEQYF.

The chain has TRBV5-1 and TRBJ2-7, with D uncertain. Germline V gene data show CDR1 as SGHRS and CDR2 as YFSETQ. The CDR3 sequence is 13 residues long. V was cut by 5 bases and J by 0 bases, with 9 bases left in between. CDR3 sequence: CASRGWDSYEQYF. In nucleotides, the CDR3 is TGCGCCAGCAGGGGCTGGGACTCCTACGAGCAGTACTTC.

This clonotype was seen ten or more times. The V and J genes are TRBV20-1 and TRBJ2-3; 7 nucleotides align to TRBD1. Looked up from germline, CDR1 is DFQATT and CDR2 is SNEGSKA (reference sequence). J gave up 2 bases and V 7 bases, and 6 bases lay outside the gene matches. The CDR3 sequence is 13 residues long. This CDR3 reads CSGPGQNTDTQYF. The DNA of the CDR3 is TGCAGTGGCCCGGGACAGAACACAGATACGCAGTATTTT.

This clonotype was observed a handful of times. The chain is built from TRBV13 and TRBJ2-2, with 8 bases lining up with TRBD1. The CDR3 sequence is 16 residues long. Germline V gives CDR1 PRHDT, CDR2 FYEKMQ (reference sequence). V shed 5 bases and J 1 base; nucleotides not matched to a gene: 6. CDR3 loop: CASSPRDRRNTGELFF. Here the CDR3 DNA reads TGTGCCAGCAGCCCTCGGGACAGGCGGAACACCGGGGAGCTGTTTTTT. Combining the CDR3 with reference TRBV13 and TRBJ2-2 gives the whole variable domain AAGVIQSPRHLIKEKRETATLKCYPIPRHDTVYWYQQGPGQDPQFLISFYEKMQSDKGSIPDRFSAQQFSDYHSELNMSSLELGDSALYFCASSPRDRRNTGELFFGEGSRLTVL.

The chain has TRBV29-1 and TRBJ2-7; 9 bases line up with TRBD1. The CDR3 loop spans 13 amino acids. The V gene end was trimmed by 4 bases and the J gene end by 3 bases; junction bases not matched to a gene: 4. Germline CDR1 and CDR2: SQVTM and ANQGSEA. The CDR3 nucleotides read TGCAGCGTTGCGGACAGGGGATTCTACGAGCAGTACTTC. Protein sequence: CSVADRGFYEQYF.

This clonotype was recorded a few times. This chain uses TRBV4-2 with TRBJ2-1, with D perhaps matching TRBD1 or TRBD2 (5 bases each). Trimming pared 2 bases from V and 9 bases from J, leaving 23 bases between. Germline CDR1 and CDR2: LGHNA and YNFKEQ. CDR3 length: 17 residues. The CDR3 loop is CASSQQGEGLGVGEQFF. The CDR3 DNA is TGTGCCAGCAGCCAACAAGGGGAAGGACTGGGGGTGGGTGAGCAGTTCTTC.

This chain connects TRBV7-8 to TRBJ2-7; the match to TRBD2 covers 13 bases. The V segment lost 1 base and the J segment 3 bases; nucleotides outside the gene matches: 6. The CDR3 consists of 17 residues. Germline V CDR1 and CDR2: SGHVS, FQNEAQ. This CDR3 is CASSLVIWTSGGYEQYF. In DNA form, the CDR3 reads TGTGCCAGCAGCTTAGTAATATGGACTAGCGGGGGCTACGAGCAGTACTTC.

The CDR3 reads CATSRFGRSRSYEQYF. Here the CDR3 DNA reads TGTGCCACCAGCAGATTTGGCCGATCACGCTCCTACGAGCAGTACTTC. The chain carries TRBV15 and TRBJ2-7; D is uncertain. The CDR3 runs 16 residues. The germline V gene encodes CDR1 LNHNV and CDR2 YYDKDF (reference sequence). With 2 bases removed from V and 0 bases from J, the gap between germline ends came to 14 bases.

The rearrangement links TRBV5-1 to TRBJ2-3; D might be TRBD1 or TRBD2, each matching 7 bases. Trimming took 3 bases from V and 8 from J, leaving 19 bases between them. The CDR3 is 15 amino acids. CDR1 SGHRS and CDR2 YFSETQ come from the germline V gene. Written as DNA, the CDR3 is TGCGCCAGCAGCTCGACAGGGAGGGGTGGCGCTACGCAGTATTTT. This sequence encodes CASSSTGRGGATQYF. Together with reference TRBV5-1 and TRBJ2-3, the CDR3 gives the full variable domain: KAGVTQTPRYLIKTRGQQVTLSCSPISGHRSVSWYQQTPGQGLQFLFEYFSETQRNKGNFPGRFSGRQFSNSRSEMNVSTLELGDSALYLCASSSTGRGGATQYFGPGTRLTVL.

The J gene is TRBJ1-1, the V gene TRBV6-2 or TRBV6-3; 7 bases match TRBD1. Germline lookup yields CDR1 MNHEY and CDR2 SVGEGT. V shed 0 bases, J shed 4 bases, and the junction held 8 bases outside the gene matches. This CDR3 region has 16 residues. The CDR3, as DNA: TGTGCCAGCAGTTACTCTCATTCGACAGGGCTCACTGAAGCTTTCTTT. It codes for CASSYSHSTGLTEAFF.

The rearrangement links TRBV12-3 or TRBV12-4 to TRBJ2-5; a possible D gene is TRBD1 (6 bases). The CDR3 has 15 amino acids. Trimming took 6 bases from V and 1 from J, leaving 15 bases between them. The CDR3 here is CASSLHSDSQETQYF. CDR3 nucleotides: TGTGCCAGCAGCCTTCATTCGGACAGCCAAGAGACCCAGTACTTC.